These 18 T cell receptor beta chains originate from one sample sequenced in a study of blood T cell repertoires in COVID-19. Clones were read by immunoSEQ multiplex PCR, and TCRdb kept only the in-frame ones, dropping some. The top ten clones hold 1.5% to 1.7% of a sample with 350,000 to 450,000 clones, around 89% of them seen once. Sequencing used peripheral blood. Receptors were obtained from a woman aged 40-49 years with COVID-19, enrolled during active disease.

This chain uses TRBV10-3 with TRBJ1-2, with D possibly matching TRBD1 (6 bases). The CDR3 has 14 amino acids. V was cut by 2 bases and J by 2 bases, with 9 bases left in between. Germline V gene lookup returns CDR1 ENHRY and CDR2 SYGVKD. CDR3 residues: CAISETDRNYGYTF. CDR3 coding DNA: TGTGCCATCAGTGAGACGGACAGAAACTATGGCTACACCTTC.

Concerning this clone: Other DNA sequences of this sample code for an identical CDR3. The genes are TRBV6-1 and TRBJ1-1, with D uncertain. Trimming cost V 2 bases and J 1 base, with 8 bases left between them. The CDR3 contains 14 residues. CDR1 is MNHNS and CDR2 is SASEGT in the germline V gene. CDR3 DNA sequence: TGTGCCAGCAGTGAAAGAGGAGGGAACACTGAAGCTTTCTTT. Its translation: CASSERGGNTEAFF.

A remark on this clone: Other DNA sequences within the sample encode an identical CDR3. The V call is TRBV2, the J call TRBJ1-6, with a tentative D call TRBD1 (5 bases). V lost 3 bases and J 10 bases, leaving 10 bases between the germline ends. From germline, CDR1 is SNHLY and CDR2 FYNNEI. This CDR3 is built from 13 residues. The CDR3 loop is CASSEQGDSPLHF. CDR3 DNA: TGTGCCAGCAGTGAGCAGGGCGACTCACCCCTCCACTTT.

Only a few counts were recorded for this clone. In nucleotides, the CDR3 is TGTGCCAGCAGTTACTCAAGGGCCAGGGCTGCTATATCCTATGGCTACACCTTC. Translated: CASSYSRARAAISYGYTF. This chain links TRBV6-2 or TRBV6-3 with TRBJ1-2, with a possible D match to TRBD1 (5 bases). Germline V gene sequence: CDR1 MNHEY, CDR2 SVGEGT. The CDR3 is 18 residues long. V shed 0 bases and J shed 4 bases, with 21 bases lying between them.

Points on this clone: The germline gene is not matched at one end of the junction; a read error may be the cause. The chain recombines TRBV7-9 with TRBJ1-1; 9 bases align to TRBD1. The CDR3 contains 14 residues. In germline, CDR1 is SEHNR, CDR2 FQNEAQ (reference sequence). DNA for the CDR3: TGTGCCAGCAGCTTAGTCGGAACAGGGGGCAATATCGAATTT. Amino acid sequence: CASSLVGTGGNIEF.

V gene TRBV11-2 combines with J gene TRBJ2-3; 10 positions match TRBD1. Germline trimming cut 3 bases from V and 6 bases from J; bases unmatched to any gene: 6. There are 15 residues in the CDR3. The V gene's germline CDR1 is SGHAT and CDR2 FQNNGV. The CDR3: CASSFVTGGADTQYF. CDR3 bases: TGTGCCAGCAGCTTTGTGACAGGGGGCGCGGATACGCAGTATTTT.

This sequence joins TRBV4-3 and TRBJ2-7; 7 bases match TRBD2. Germline CDR1 reads LGHNA; CDR2 reads YSLEER. The CDR3 totals 14 residues. The junction had 6 bases not matched to a gene; V was cut back by 0 bases and J by 7 bases. The CDR3 spells CASSQDGGVGEQYF. The CDR3 bases are TGCGCCAGCAGCCAAGATGGGGGGGTAGGGGAGCAGTACTTC.

There are a few counts of this clone. CDR3 protein: CASSFTRTALSGLKLFF. The CDR3 nucleotides are TGTGCCAGCAGCTTTACGAGGACAGCTCTTTCGGGGTTGAAACTGTTTTTT. V is TRBV5-6 and J is TRBJ1-4, with a weak D call TRBD1 (6 bases). Germline CDR1 is SGHDT and CDR2 is YYEEEE. The CDR3 covers 17 residues. V shed 2 bases and J shed 11 bases, with 25 bases lying between them.

The sample holds a few counts of this clone. The V and J genes are TRBV27 and TRBJ2-3; 8 bases fit TRBD1. There are 16 residues in the CDR3. Germline V gene sequence: CDR1 MNHEY, CDR2 SMNVEV (reference sequence). V lost 8 bases and J lost 3; bases outside the gene matches: 13. CDR3 in DNA: TGTGCCAGCCGGGACAGGCCCCCGCTTACGACAGATACGCAGTATTTT. This translates into CASRDRPPLTTDTQYF.

The chain joins TRBV6-2 or TRBV6-3 to TRBJ2-7; D call uncertain. This CDR3 has 12 amino acids. Trimming pared 2 bases from V and 5 bases from J, leaving 7 bases between. From germline, CDR1 is MNHEY and CDR2 SVGEGT. CDR3 coding DNA: TGTGCCAGCAGTTACATCAGGAACGAGCAGTACTTC. It yields the protein CASSYIRNEQYF.

The V and J genes are TRBV5-1 and TRBJ1-5; D is ambiguous. The CDR3 runs 13 residues. V dropped 4 bases and J dropped 10 bases, with 15 bases sitting between them. The V gene's germline CDR1 is SGHRS and CDR2 YFSETQ. The DNA for the CDR3 is TGCGCCAGCAGCAAAGATCTGAACTCTCCCCAGCATTTT. As protein: CASSKDLNSPQHF.

The chain couples TRBV4-3 to TRBJ2-3, with D possibly matching TRBD1 (5 bases). The V and J ends lost 0 bases and 1 base respectively, with 8 bases between them. CDR1 and CDR2 (germline): LGHNA, YSLEER. The CDR3 totals 15 residues. The CDR3 sequence: CASSQEAQGTDTQYF. The CDR3 nucleotides read TGCGCCAGCAGCCAAGAAGCACAGGGCACAGATACGCAGTATTTT.

The rearrangement uses TRBV6-1 and TRBJ2-3; 9 nucleotides agree with TRBD1. CDR1 and CDR2 (germline): MNHNS, SASEGT. The junction had 3 bases not matched to a gene; V was cut back by 2 bases and J by 3 bases. The CDR3 totals 15 residues. CDR3 bases: TGTGCCAGCAGTGAAATGGGACAGGGTACAGATACGCAGTATTTT. It codes for CASSEMGQGTDTQYF.

This chain connects TRBV3-1 (or the pseudogene TRBV3-2) to TRBJ2-1, with D tentatively TRBD1 (5 bases). The V gene lost 4 bases and the J gene lost 9 bases, with 13 bases spanning the gap. Germline V gene lookup returns CDR1 LGHDT and CDR2 YNNKEL (reference sequence). This CDR3 spans 13 amino acids. The CDR3 loop reads CASSPVGAGEQFF. In DNA form, the CDR3 reads TGTGCCAGCAGCCCGGTAGGGGCTGGTGAGCAGTTCTTC.

The chain has TRBV6-5 and TRBJ1-2; the D gene is possibly TRBD1 (6 bases). CDR3 size: 13 residues. Germline V gives CDR1 MNHEY, CDR2 SVGAGI. V lost 2 bases and J 3 bases, leaving 7 bases between the germline ends. CDR3 region: CASSYRTDYGYTF. Here the CDR3 DNA reads TGTGCCAGCAGTTACCGGACAGACTATGGCTACACCTTC.

The CDR3 DNA reads TGTGCCAGCAGTTTCATCGGGCGCACGACGGGGAACTATGGCTACACCTTC. Residues: CASSFIGRTTGNYGYTF. This chain links TRBV28 with TRBJ1-2; D is undetermined. Trimming took 3 bases from V and 2 from J, leaving 19 bases between them. This CDR3 is built from 17 residues. Germline lookup yields CDR1 MDHEN and CDR2 SYDVKM.

This chain uses TRBV10-2 with TRBJ1-3; possible D gene TRBD1, 6 bases. Germline V gene lookup returns CDR1 WSHSY and CDR2 SAAADI. The ends were cut back, 5 bases at V and 2 bases at J, with 16 bases in the middle. CDR3 length equals 16 residues. The CDR3 coding sequence is TGCGCCAGCAGTCCGACAGGTTCTGGTGCTGGAAACACCATATATTTT. This encodes CASSPTGSGAGNTIYF.

The J gene is TRBJ1-5, the V gene TRBV5-1, with D hard to call. CDR1 and CDR2 from the germline V gene are SGHRS and YFSETQ. The CDR3 contains 15 residues. The V end was cut by 7 bases, the J end by 0 bases, with 14 bases between. The CDR3 coding sequence is TGCGCCAGCCGACTTGATCTGCGTAGCAATCAGCCCCAGCATTTT. It translates to CASRLDLRSNQPQHF.